The 30 T cell receptor beta chains below all came from one sample that was sequenced in a study of shared clonotypes between healthy human individuals. Clones were read by immunoSEQ multiplex PCR, and TCRdb kept only the in-frame ones, dropping some. The table records approximately 2.3 million clones, more than 85% of them present only once. The sample consisted of naive CD4+ T cells from PBMCs. Regarding subset: CD45RA+ positively selected. The receptor set was obtained from a man aged 18 to 35 in good health. Some clones in this sample may be carry-over from other donors' samples.

The chain employs TRBV30 and TRBJ1-5; 12 positions match TRBD1. This CDR3 has 15 amino acids. Germline V gene sequence: CDR1 GTSNPN, CDR2 SVGIG (reference sequence). Trimming removed 3 bases from V and 6 bases from J; junction bases left unmatched: 6. The CDR3 nucleotides read TGTGCCTGGAGCGCGGGACAGGGGGCAGGTCAGCCCCAGCATTTT. This gives the protein CAWSAGQGAGQPQHF.

The chain links TRBV28 to TRBJ2-7; 7 nucleotides align to TRBD1. The CDR3 sequence is 15 residues long. V lost 6 bases to trimming and J lost 0 bases; unmatched junction nucleotides: 8. Per the germline V gene, CDR1 is MDHEN and CDR2 is SYDVKM. The CDR3 loop is CASSPTGPYSYEQYF. DNA of the CDR3: TGTGCCAGCAGCCCGACAGGGCCTTACTCCTACGAGCAGTACTTC. The entire variable domain, with the rest obtained from reference TRBV28 and TRBJ2-7, is as follows: DVKVTQSSRYLVKRTGEKVFLECVQDMDHENMFWYRQDPGLGLRLIYFSYDVKMKEKGDIPEGYSVSREKKERFSLILESASTNQTSMYLCASSPTGPYSYEQYFGPGTRLTVT.

The genes are TRBV5-1 and TRBJ1-3; possible D gene TRBD1, 6 bases. Trimming shortened V by 5 bases and J by 1 base, and 10 bases separated the two germline ends. CDR1 and CDR2 (germline): SGHRS, YFSETQ. This CDR3 has 14 amino acids. CDR3 coding DNA: TGCGCCAGCAGTCAACAGGGATCTGGAAACACCATATATTTT. Translation gives CASSQQGSGNTIYF.

This clone was recorded only once. The chain is built from TRBV28 and TRBJ1-2; maybe TRBD1 (5 bases). Germline loops: CDR1 MDHEN, CDR2 SYDVKM. Trimming left V 7 bases short and J 1 base short, with 16 bases between. The CDR3 contains 15 residues. CDR3 in amino acids: CASTLQWGSNYGYTF. CDR3 coding DNA: TGTGCCAGCACCCTCCAATGGGGCAGTAACTATGGCTACACCTTC.

This chain uses TRBV7-3 with TRBJ2-1, with a possible D match to TRBD2 (6 bases). The CDR3 spans 14 residues. Germline CDR1 is SGHTA and CDR2 is FQGTGA. The V end lost 3 bases, the J end lost 7 bases, and 13 bases lay between the germline ends. CDR3 sequence reads: CASSFDGGRNEQFF. CDR3 DNA sequence: TGTGCCAGCAGCTTCGACGGAGGGAGAAATGAGCAGTTCTTC.

V gene TRBV6-5 combines with J gene TRBJ2-2, with 7 bases aligning to TRBD2. Germline CDR1 is MNHEY and CDR2 is SVGAGI. With 6 bases clipped from V and 7 bases from J, the junction kept 14 bases outside the gene matches. This CDR3 spans 16 amino acids. CDR3 loop: CASSYVSAGRSGELFF. DNA of the CDR3: TGTGCCAGCAGCTACGTTTCAGCGGGGCGGAGCGGGGAGCTGTTTTTT.

The chain employs TRBV6-1 and TRBJ2-1; TRBD1 is a possible D gene (6 bases). V lost 6 bases and J lost 5, with 14 bases in between. Germline CDR1 and CDR2: MNHNS and SASEGT. CDR3 length: 14 residues. The CDR3 spells CASRGTNLHNEQFF. The CDR3 bases are TGTGCCAGCAGGGGGACAAATCTCCACAATGAGCAGTTCTTC.

The chain combines TRBV5-1 with TRBJ2-7, with D maybe TRBD2 (6 bases). V lost 4 bases, J lost 3 bases, and 17 bases lay in between. The CDR3 runs 15 residues. Germline CDR1 reads SGHRS; CDR2 reads YFSETQ. CDR3 sequence reads: CASSDQPGLHYEQYF. DNA of the CDR3: TGCGCCAGCAGCGATCAACCGGGACTCCACTACGAGCAGTACTTC.

CDR3 nucleotide sequence: TGTGCCAGCAGCGCCGGACAGGATCGGAACTATGGCTACACCTTC. Its protein product is CASSAGQDRNYGYTF. This chain connects TRBV7-9 to TRBJ1-2; 7 bases are shared with TRBD1. The CDR3 extends over 15 amino acids. Trimming at V came to 5 bases and at J to 2 bases, leaving 8 bases not matched to a gene. Germline loops: CDR1 SEHNR, CDR2 FQNEAQ (reference sequence). Based on the CDR3 plus reference TRBV7-9 and TRBJ1-2, the full variable domain is DTGVSQNPRHKITKRGQNVTFRCDPISEHNRLYWYRQTLGQGPEFLTYFQNEAQLEKSRLLSDRFSAERPKGSFSTLEIQRTEQGDSAMYLCASSAGQDRNYGYTFGSGTRLTVV.

The genes are TRBV12-5 and TRBJ2-3; D might be TRBD2 (5 bases). Germline V CDR1 and CDR2: LGHNT, FRNRAP. The CDR3 covers 14 residues. V was pared by 5 bases and J by 5 bases, with 14 bases between. CDR3 in DNA: TGTGCTAGTGGTCGGACTGCAGAGGGAGATACGCAGTATTTT. Encoded protein: CASGRTAEGDTQYF.

The rearrangement links TRBV30 to TRBJ1-4; TRBD1 matches at 7 bases. Germline V gives CDR1 GTSNPN, CDR2 SVGIG (reference sequence). Trimming cost V 2 bases and J 4 bases; bases outside gene matches: 4. The CDR3 loop spans 14 amino acids. The CDR3 DNA reads as TGTGCCTGGAGTAAGGGACAGAGTAATGAAAAACTGTTTTTT. It encodes CAWSKGQSNEKLFF.

The CDR3 nucleotides are TGTGCCAGCAGACAGGGAACAACTAACTATGGCTACACCTTC. Its protein product is CASRQGTTNYGYTF. The chain has TRBV2 and TRBJ1-2; tentative D call: TRBD1 (6 bases). V was trimmed by 6 bases and J by 0 bases, leaving 11 bases between them. CDR3 length: 14 amino acids. CDR1 and CDR2 from the germline V gene are SNHLY and FYNNEI.

In its sample, this clone was seen a few times. The V call is TRBV2, the J call TRBJ1-1; D is perhaps TRBD1 (6 bases). The germline V and J ends were trimmed by 10 bases and 1 base, with 13 bases remaining between them. CDR1 and CDR2 from the germline V gene are SNHLY and FYNNEI. The CDR3 contains 13 residues. The CDR3, as DNA: TGTGCCAACCTAGCACAGGGGAACACTGAAGCTTTCTTT. Translated: CANLAQGNTEAFF. The full variable domain, with the rest looked up from reference TRBV2 and TRBJ1-1, is EPEVTQTPSHQVTQMGQEVILRCVPISNHLYFYWYRQILGQKVEFLVSFYNNEISEKSEIFDDQFSVERPDGSNFTLKIRSTKLEDSAMYFCANLAQGNTEAFFGQGTRLTVV.

On this clone: This same CDR3 is encoded by further DNA sequences in the sample. The V gene is TRBV6-6, the J gene TRBJ2-1; D is uncertain. The CDR3 is 15 residues long. Trimming cost V 2 bases and J 0 bases, with 8 bases left between them. Germline assignment: CDR1 MNHNY and CDR2 SVGAGI (reference sequence). The CDR3 bases are TGTGCCAGCAGTTACGCCGGTAGCTCCTACAATGAGCAGTTCTTC. This codes for CASSYAGSSYNEQFF.

The chain recombines TRBV5-4 with TRBJ1-5; maybe TRBD1 (5 bases). The CDR3 runs to 18 residues. V was cut by 4 bases and J by 0 bases, with 20 bases left in between. CDR1 is SGHNT and CDR2 is YYREEE in the germline V gene (reference sequence). The CDR3 region is CASSNGGGSPYSNQPQHF. In nucleotides, the CDR3 is TGTGCCAGCAGCAATGGGGGGGGATCCCCGTATAGCAATCAGCCCCAGCATTTT.

V gene TRBV2 combines with J gene TRBJ2-3, with no clear D. Germline V CDR1 and CDR2: SNHLY, FYNNEI. CDR3 length: 14 amino acids. V was trimmed by 6 bases and J by 3 bases, leaving 13 bases between them. DNA for the CDR3: TGTGCCAGCAGCTACCTGCAGGCAACAGATACGCAGTATTTT. It is translated as CASSYLQATDTQYF.

The gene calls are TRBV15 and TRBJ2-7, with TRBD1 matching over 7 bases. CDR1 LNHNV and CDR2 YYDKDF come from the germline V gene (reference sequence). The CDR3 length is 14 residues. V shed 0 bases, J shed 6 bases, and the junction held 5 bases outside the gene matches. The CDR3 region is CATSRERGLGEQYF. The CDR3 region has the DNA TGTGCCACCAGCAGAGAGAGGGGGCTCGGCGAGCAGTACTTC.

The chain joins TRBV18 to TRBJ2-7; no clear D gene. Germline-derived CDR1 and CDR2 are KGHSH and LQKENI. CDR3 length: 12 amino acids. V lost 0 bases, J lost 6 bases, and 6 bases lay in between. CDR3 sequence reads: CASSPPNGEQYF. The DNA of the CDR3 is TGTGCCAGCTCACCACCGAACGGCGAGCAGTACTTC.

The sample holds a few counts of this clone. The rearrangement links TRBV2 to TRBJ1-2; no firm D call. Trimming removed 6 bases from V and 4 bases from J, with 12 bases in between. The germline V gene has CDR1 SNHLY and CDR2 FYNNEI. This CDR3 is built from 13 residues. This CDR3 is CASRVLQVYGYTF. The DNA of the CDR3 is TGTGCCAGCAGAGTCCTGCAGGTCTATGGCTACACCTTC.

The chain is built from TRBV28 and TRBJ1-3; D not certain. The V gene lost 3 bases and the J gene lost 2 bases, with 8 bases spanning the gap. Germline V lookup: CDR1 MDHEN, CDR2 SYDVKM. The CDR3 contains 14 residues. The CDR3 sequence: CASSLFGTGNTIYF. The CDR3 DNA reads TGTGCCAGCAGTTTGTTCGGGACTGGAAACACCATATATTTT.

The chain couples TRBV27 to TRBJ2-7; 14 bases align to TRBD2. Looked up from germline, CDR1 is MNHEY and CDR2 is SMNVEV (reference sequence). The junction had 7 bases not matched to a gene; V was cut back by 6 bases and J by 3 bases. The CDR3 sequence is 16 residues long. The CDR3 region is CASRGGTSGSVYEQYF. DNA of the CDR3: TGTGCCAGCAGAGGAGGGACTAGCGGGAGTGTCTACGAGCAGTACTTC.

The table lists this clone with a count of one. CDR3 residues: CASSSYQTGNNEKLFF. CDR3 in DNA: TGCGCCAGCAGCTCATACCAGACAGGGAATAATGAAAAACTGTTTTTT. The chain employs TRBV5-1 and TRBJ1-4; the match to TRBD1 covers 7 bases. The CDR3 contains 16 residues. Trimming took 3 bases from V and 4 from J; bases not matched to a gene: 9. CDR1 and CDR2 (germline): SGHRS, YFSETQ.

The CDR3 region is CASSERQSPDTQYF. Written as DNA, the CDR3 is TGCGCCAGCAGCGAGAGACAATCCCCAGATACGCAGTATTTT. The J gene is TRBJ2-3, the V gene TRBV5-1; D remains ambiguous. V lost 4 bases, J lost 4 bases, and 13 bases lay in between. CDR1 SGHRS and CDR2 YFSETQ come from the germline V gene. This CDR3 has 14 residues.

V and J are TRBV5-4 and TRBJ2-3, with D perhaps TRBD1 or TRBD2 (5 bases each). The CDR3 runs to 17 residues. Germline V gene lookup returns CDR1 SGHNT and CDR2 YYREEE (reference sequence). The ends were cut back, 3 bases at V and 2 bases at J, with 19 bases in the middle. CDR3 amino acids: CASSWGSGIQTTDTQYF. The CDR3 region has the DNA TGTGCCAGCAGCTGGGGGTCAGGGATCCAGACCACAGATACGCAGTATTTT.

This chain links TRBV12-5 with TRBJ2-3, with TRBD1 matching 7 bases. J gave up 6 bases and V 3 bases, and 6 bases lay outside the gene matches. CDR1 LGHNT and CDR2 FRNRAP come from the germline V gene. The CDR3 spans 14 residues. The CDR3 loop is CASGLAGGADTQYF. The CDR3 bases are TGTGCTAGTGGTTTAGCAGGGGGAGCGGATACGCAGTATTTT.

The gene calls are TRBV5-6 and TRBJ2-1; 13 nucleotides match TRBD2. Germline CDR1 and CDR2: SGHDT and YYEEEE. The J segment lost 6 bases and the V segment lost 4 bases, leaving 1 base of the junction unmatched. The CDR3 length is 14 residues. This chain's CDR3 is CASSRTSGSNEQFF. The CDR3 region has the DNA TGTGCCAGCAGCCGGACTAGCGGGAGCAATGAGCAGTTCTTC. Full variable domain (outside the CDR3, taken from reference TRBV5-6 and TRBJ2-1): DAGVTQSPTHLIKTRGQQVTLRCSPKSGHDTVSWYQQALGQGPQFIFQYYEEEERQRGNFPDRFSGHQFPNYSSELNVNALLLGDSALYLCASSRTSGSNEQFFGPGTRLTVL.

This clone has only a few counts. The genes are TRBV20-1 and TRBJ1-2; no clear D. The CDR3 runs 11 residues. Germline V CDR1 and CDR2: DFQATT, SNEGSKA (reference sequence). Deletions cut 0 bases from V and 4 bases from J, with 3 bases between. As DNA, the CDR3 is TGCAGTGCTAGAGAGCGCTATGGCTACACCTTC. This gives the protein CSARERYGYTF.

V and J are TRBV11-2 and TRBJ2-1; 9 nucleotides agree with TRBD2. Germline V lookup: CDR1 SGHAT, CDR2 FQNNGV. Trimming at V came to 2 bases and at J to 4 bases, leaving 6 bases not matched to a gene. The CDR3 spans 16 residues. The CDR3: CASSLLTTSGYNEQFF. The CDR3 nucleotides are TGTGCCAGCAGCTTACTGACCACTAGCGGGTACAATGAGCAGTTCTTC.

Only one count was recorded for this clone. V is TRBV30 and J is TRBJ2-2; D is perhaps TRBD2 (6 bases). The germline V and J ends were trimmed by 4 bases and 6 bases, with 18 bases remaining between them. This CDR3 spans 15 amino acids. From germline, CDR1 is GTSNPN and CDR2 SVGIG (reference sequence). As DNA, the CDR3 is TGTGCCTGGATAGGCGGGACGCCATTCGCCGGGGAGCTGTTTTTT. Its translation: CAWIGGTPFAGELFF.

The J gene is TRBJ1-5, the V gene TRBV6-6, with D uncertain. CDR3 length: 10 amino acids. Germline V CDR1 and CDR2: MNHNY, SVGAGI (reference sequence). The V end was cut by 9 bases, the J end by 10 bases, with 10 bases between. CDR3 amino acids: CARETLPQHF. The CDR3 region has the DNA TGTGCCAGAGAAACCTTACCCCAGCATTTT.